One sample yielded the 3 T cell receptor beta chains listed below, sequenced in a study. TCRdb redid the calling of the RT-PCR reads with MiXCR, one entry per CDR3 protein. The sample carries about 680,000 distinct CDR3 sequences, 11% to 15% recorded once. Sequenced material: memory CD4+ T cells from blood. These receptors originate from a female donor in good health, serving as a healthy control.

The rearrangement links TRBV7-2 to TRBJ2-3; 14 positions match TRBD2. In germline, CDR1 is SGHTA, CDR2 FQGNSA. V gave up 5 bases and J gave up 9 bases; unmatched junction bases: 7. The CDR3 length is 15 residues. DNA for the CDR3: TGTGCCAGCAGCCGGACTAGCGGGGGGTCGGGGACGCAGTATTTT. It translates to CASSRTSGGSGTQYF.

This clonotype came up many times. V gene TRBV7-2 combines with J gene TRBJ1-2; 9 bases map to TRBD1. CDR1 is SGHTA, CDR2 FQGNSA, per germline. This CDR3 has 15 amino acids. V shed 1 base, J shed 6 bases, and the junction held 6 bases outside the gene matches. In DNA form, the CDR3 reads TGTGCCAGCAGCTTAGAGGGACAGGGCTGGAATGGCTACACCTTC. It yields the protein CASSLEGQGWNGYTF. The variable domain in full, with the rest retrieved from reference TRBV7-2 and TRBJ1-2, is GAGVSQSPSNKVTEKGKDVELRCDPISGHTALYWYRQSLGQGLEFLIYFQGNSAPDKSGLPSDRFSAERTGGSVSTLTIQRTQQEDSAVYLCASSLEGQGWNGYTFGSGTRLTVV.

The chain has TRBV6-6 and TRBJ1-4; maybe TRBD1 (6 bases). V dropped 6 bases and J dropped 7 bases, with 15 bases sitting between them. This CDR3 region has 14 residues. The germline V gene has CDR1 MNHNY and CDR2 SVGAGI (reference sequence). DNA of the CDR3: TGTGCCAGCAGACCAACAGGGATCCGTGAAAAACTGTTTTTT. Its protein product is CASRPTGIREKLFF.